This T cell receptor (beta chain) was recovered during a study of T cell changes during pregnancy in multiple sclerosis. The protocol was immunoSEQ multiplex PCR, while the TCRdb copy is restricted to in-frame clones and leaves out a portion. This table holds more than 80,000 clones, 92% found once. Between the trimmed V and J ends, which lost 3 bases and 2 bases, there was a span of 19 bases. The CDR3 runs 17 residues. Per the germline V gene, CDR1 is SGHDN and CDR2 is FVKESK. Material: peripheral blood, obtained in the first trimester of pregnancy. The sequence was obtained from a female donor with multiple sclerosis, enrolled in a pregnancy study. V gene TRBV14 combines with J gene TRBJ1-2; a weak D match, TRBD1 (5 bases). This CDR3 reads CASSQGHTGRSNYGYTF. The CDR3 DNA sequence: TGTGCCAGCAGCCAGGGCCACACAGGTCGGTCAAACTATGGCTACACCTTC.